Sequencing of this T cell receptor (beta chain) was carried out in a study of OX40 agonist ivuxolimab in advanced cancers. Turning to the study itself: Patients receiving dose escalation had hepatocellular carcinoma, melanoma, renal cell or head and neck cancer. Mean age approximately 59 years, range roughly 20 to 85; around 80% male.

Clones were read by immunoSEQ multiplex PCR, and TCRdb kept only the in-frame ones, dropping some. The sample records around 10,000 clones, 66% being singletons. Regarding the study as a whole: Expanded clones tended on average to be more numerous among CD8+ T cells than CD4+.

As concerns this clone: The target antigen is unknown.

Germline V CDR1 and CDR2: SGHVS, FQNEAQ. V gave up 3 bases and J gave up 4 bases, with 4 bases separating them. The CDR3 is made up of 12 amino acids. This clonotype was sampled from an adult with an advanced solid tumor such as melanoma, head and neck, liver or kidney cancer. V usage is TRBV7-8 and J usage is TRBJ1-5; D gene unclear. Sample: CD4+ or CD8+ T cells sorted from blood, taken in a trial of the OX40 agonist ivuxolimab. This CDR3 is CASSFGNQPQHF. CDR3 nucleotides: TGTGCCAGCAGCTTTGGTAATCAGCCCCAGCATTTT.